Following are 30 T cell receptor beta chains from one sample sequenced in a study of T cell repertoires in cytomegalovirus infection (dated by TCRdb to between 2017 and 2020). The data were produced on an Illumina HiSeq 1500. TCRdb's own reprocessing of the public reads used fastp at Q25 and MiXCR and kept productive beta chains. One record per CDR3 amino acid sequence lists the most common genes and DNA. For this sample there are some 800,000 distinct CDR3 sequences; 25% to 35% appear just once. Roughly 14% of the sample is in the top ten clones. For these receptors, no antigen is known. Sample treatment or condition, as interpreted from the label and publication: in vitro stimulation with specific CMV peptide epitopes to enrich CMV-specific T cells. Sequenced here: cultured CD8+ T cells from PBMCs, sampled from culture after CMV antigen stimulation. These receptors were taken from a human donor in good health (CMV status not recorded). Some clones in this sample may be carry-over from other donors' samples.

Points on this clonotype: The junction shows a germline mismatch at one end, possibly a read error. This chain joins TRBV7-2 and TRBJ1-1; unclear D gene. Germline CDR1 is SGHTA and CDR2 is FQGNSA. The length of the CDR3 is 12 residues. The CDR3 loop is CANSPGGTEAFF. Here the CDR3 DNA reads TGTGCCAACAGCCCAGGAGGCACTGAAGCTTTCTTT.

This clonotype has at least ten counts. CDR3 amino acids: CASSLAGGTGYRDPETQYF. In nucleotides, the CDR3 is TGTGCCAGCAGCTTAGCGGGGGGGACAGGATATCGGGATCCAGAGACCCAGTACTTC. V gene TRBV7-2 combines with J gene TRBJ2-5; D is possibly TRBD1 (8 bases). Germline-derived CDR1 and CDR2 are SGHTA and FQGNSA. The CDR3 contains 19 residues. The V gene lost 0 bases and the J gene lost 4 bases, with 24 bases spanning the gap.

The sample holds a few counts of this clonotype. This rearrangement joins TRBV20-1 to TRBJ2-2, with 10 bases matching TRBD2. Trimming cost V 8 bases and J 7 bases; bases outside gene matches: 13. CDR1 DFQATT and CDR2 SNEGSKA come from the germline V gene (reference sequence). CDR3 length equals 15 residues. CDR3 residues: CSSRPLAGESGELFF. The CDR3 DNA is TGCAGTTCCCGGCCCCTAGCGGGGGAGAGCGGGGAGCTGTTTTTT.

This chain uses TRBV2 with TRBJ2-7, with 7 bases lining up with TRBD1. CDR1 is SNHLY, CDR2 FYNNEI, per germline. This CDR3 contains 15 residues. V shed 8 bases, J shed 7 bases, and the junction held 17 bases outside the gene matches. The CDR3 DNA sequence: TGTGCCAGCTTGGGGACAGCGTCCGTGTTGTCGGAGCAGTACTTC. This gives the protein CASLGTASVLSEQYF.

This rearrangement joins TRBV19 to TRBJ2-5; 11 bases fit TRBD2. There are 16 residues in the CDR3. The germline CDR1 and CDR2 sequences are LNHDA and SQIVND (reference sequence). After removal of 5 bases from V and 1 base from J, the junction contained 6 bases not matched to a gene. The CDR3: CASSGGLADSQETQYF. Here the CDR3 DNA reads TGTGCCAGTAGTGGGGGACTAGCGGACAGCCAAGAGACCCAGTACTTC.

The chain carries TRBV20-1 and TRBJ1-6, with TRBD1 as a possible D gene (6 bases). The CDR3 contains 16 residues. Germline V gene lookup returns CDR1 DFQATT and CDR2 SNEGSKA (reference sequence). With 0 bases removed from V and 4 bases from J, the gap between germline ends came to 13 bases. For the CDR3, the DNA is TGCAGTGCTAGAGATCGAGGGCAGGGGTATAATTCACCCCTCCACTTT. Translated: CSARDRGQGYNSPLHF.

This clonotype was counted ten times or more. The chain has TRBV7-6 and TRBJ2-7, with D perhaps given as TRBD1 or TRBD2 (5 bases each). The CDR3 covers 17 residues. V was cut by 5 bases and J by 4 bases, with 24 bases left in between. Germline V gene sequence: CDR1 SGHVS, CDR2 FNYEAQ. The CDR3 DNA is TGTGCCAGCAGCCCCGTCGAGGGGTCCCCAAACGAATACGAGCAGTACTTC. Translating it yields CASSPVEGSPNEYEQYF. Complete variable domain (other parts from reference TRBV7-6 and TRBJ2-7): GAGVSQSPRYKVTKRGQDVALRCDPISGHVSLYWYRQALGQGPEFLTYFNYEAQQDKSGLPNDRFSAERPEGSISTLTIQRTEQRDSAMYRCASSPVEGSPNEYEQYFGPGTRLTVT.

The chain recombines TRBV7-2 with TRBJ2-3, with D tentatively TRBD1 (6 bases). The V and J ends lost 11 bases and 5 bases respectively, with 14 bases between them. Germline V gene sequence: CDR1 SGHTA, CDR2 FQGNSA. The CDR3 runs to 12 residues. The CDR3 DNA reads TGTGCCGGACCTAGGGGGTTAGATACGCAGTATTTT. Amino acids: CAGPRGLDTQYF.

The rearrangement joins TRBV7-6 to TRBJ2-1, with D maybe TRBD1 (5 bases). CDR3 length equals 16 residues. Germline CDR1 and CDR2: SGHVS and FNYEAQ. Trimming left V 2 bases short and J 8 bases short, with 19 bases between. The CDR3 nucleotides are TGTGCCAGCAGCTTAAGGGGCAGGGTCGGTCACGATGAGCAGTTCTTC. Its protein product is CASSLRGRVGHDEQFF.

The chain couples TRBV11-3 to TRBJ2-7; perhaps TRBD2 as D (6 bases). The V end was cut by 5 bases, the J end by 5 bases, with 19 bases between. The germline CDR1 and CDR2 sequences are SGHNT and YENEEA. The CDR3 consists of 15 residues. The CDR3 here is CASSPRGGRWNEQYF. CDR3 coding DNA: TGTGCCAGCAGCCCTAGGGGAGGCAGGTGGAACGAGCAGTACTTC.

The gene calls are TRBV27 and TRBJ1-1; D gene uncertain. Between the trimmed V and J ends, which lost 6 bases and 3 bases, there was a span of 11 bases. Germline assignment: CDR1 MNHEY and CDR2 SMNVEV (reference sequence). The CDR3 is 13 amino acids. DNA of the CDR3: TGTGCCAGCAGCCCACACCCCTACACTGAAGCTTTCTTT. This sequence encodes CASSPHPYTEAFF.

This clonotype was picked up many times. The chain carries TRBV7-6 and TRBJ2-1; no clear D gene. The CDR3 is 15 amino acids. V was pared by 3 bases and J by 6 bases, with 15 bases between. CDR1 SGHVS and CDR2 FNYEAQ come from the germline V gene. CDR3 residues: CASSLYSGAPNEQFF. CDR3 coding DNA: TGTGCCAGCAGCTTGTACTCGGGTGCTCCCAATGAGCAGTTCTTC. The full variable domain, in which reference TRBV7-6 and TRBJ2-1 provide the parts outside the CDR3, is GAGVSQSPRYKVTKRGQDVALRCDPISGHVSLYWYRQALGQGPEFLTYFNYEAQQDKSGLPNDRFSAERPEGSISTLTIQRTEQRDSAMYRCASSLYSGAPNEQFFGPGTRLTVL.

The V and J genes are TRBV6-5 and TRBJ2-1, with TRBD1 matching 10 bases. V lost 6 bases, J lost 9 bases, and 8 bases stayed unmatched. The CDR3 totals 14 residues. The germline V gene encodes CDR1 MNHEY and CDR2 SVGAGI. The CDR3 DNA follows: TGTGCCAGCAGACCGGGACAGGGGATAAGTGAGCAGTTCTTC. Translating gives CASRPGQGISEQFF.

The rearrangement uses TRBV29-1 and TRBJ1-5, with TRBD1 as a possible D gene (6 bases). In germline, CDR1 is SQVTM, CDR2 ANQGSEA. The CDR3 loop spans 13 amino acids. V lost 4 bases and J 3 bases, leaving 10 bases between the germline ends. This CDR3 is CSVGSGANQPQHF. Here the CDR3 DNA reads TGCAGCGTTGGATCAGGGGCCAATCAGCCCCAGCATTTT.

The chain joins TRBV7-3 to TRBJ2-1; tentative D call: TRBD1 (5 bases). Germline loops: CDR1 SGHTA, CDR2 FQGTGA. The V and J ends lost 6 bases and 0 bases respectively, with 12 bases between them. The CDR3 extends over 15 amino acids. This CDR3 reads CASSPLGDSYNEQFF. CDR3 in DNA: TGTGCCAGCAGTCCTCTAGGGGACTCCTACAATGAGCAGTTCTTC. Full variable domain (missing parts from reference TRBV7-3 and TRBJ2-1): GAGVSQTPSNKVTEKGKYVELRCDPISGHTALYWYRQSLGQGPEFLIYFQGTGAADDSGLPNDRFFAVRPEGSVSTLKIQRTERGDSAVYLCASSPLGDSYNEQFFGPGTRLTVL.

J is TRBJ1-5 and V is TRBV7-4; D gene ambiguous. CDR1 is SGHVT, CDR2 SQSDAQ, per germline. The germline V and J ends were trimmed by 3 bases and 11 bases, with 11 bases remaining between them. The CDR3 spans 12 residues. CDR3 sequence: CASSLGSAAQHF. For the CDR3, the DNA is TGTGCCAGCAGCTTGGGTTCAGCGGCCCAGCATTTT.

The rearrangement joins TRBV11-1 to TRBJ1-1; D call uncertain. Per the germline V gene, CDR1 is SGHAT and CDR2 is FQDESV (reference sequence). This CDR3 is built from 15 residues. Trimming shortened V by 2 bases and J by 2 bases, and 12 bases separated the two germline ends. The CDR3 protein is CASSLNPQINTEAFF. Here the CDR3 DNA reads TGTGCCAGCAGCTTAAACCCACAGATCAACACTGAAGCTTTCTTT.

The rearrangement joins TRBV7-6 to TRBJ1-1; 8 bases match TRBD1. CDR3 length: 15 residues. Germline V gene data show CDR1 as SGHVS and CDR2 as FNYEAQ. Germline trimming cut 1 base from V and 7 bases from J; bases unmatched to any gene: 8. The CDR3 is CASSLEGRGLVEAFF. The CDR3 DNA reads as TGTGCCAGCAGCTTAGAGGGCAGGGGGCTGGTTGAAGCTTTCTTT.

This clonotype was seen a handful of times. The gene calls are TRBV12-3 or TRBV12-4 and TRBJ2-5, with TRBD2 matching over 13 bases. The length of the CDR3 is 16 residues. J lost 0 bases, V lost 6 bases, and 4 bases had no gene match. CDR3 residues: CASSPTSGGYQETQYF. Here the CDR3 DNA reads TGTGCCAGCAGCCCGACTAGCGGGGGGTACCAAGAGACCCAGTACTTC.

There are a few counts of this clonotype. The rearrangement links TRBV7-9 to TRBJ2-4, with 9 bases fitting TRBD2. Losses at the gene ends were 1 base for V and 0 bases for J; bases not matched to a gene: 7. CDR1 is SEHNR, CDR2 FQNEAQ, per germline (reference sequence). The CDR3 is 18 amino acids. The chain's CDR3 is CASSLDLGTSLAKNIQYF. Here the CDR3 DNA reads TGTGCCAGCAGCTTAGATCTCGGGACTAGCTTAGCCAAAAACATTCAGTACTTC. Based on the CDR3 plus reference TRBV7-9 and TRBJ2-4, the full variable domain is DTGVSQNPRHKITKRGQNVTFRCDPISEHNRLYWYRQTLGQGPEFLTYFQNEAQLEKSRLLSDRFSAERPKGSFSTLEIQRTEQGDSAMYLCASSLDLGTSLAKNIQYFGAGTRLSVL.

Only a few counts were recorded for this clonotype. The chain employs TRBV7-6 and TRBJ2-3; 16 nucleotides line up with TRBD2. The CDR3 has 16 amino acids. J gave up 11 bases and V 5 bases, and 10 bases lay outside the gene matches. Germline loops: CDR1 SGHVS, CDR2 FNYEAQ. The chain's CDR3 is CASSPGLAGGAKGQYF. The CDR3 nucleotides read TGTGCCAGCAGCCCGGGACTAGCGGGGGGGGCTAAGGGGCAGTATTTT.

This clonotype showed up just a few times. This chain uses TRBV19 with TRBJ1-5, with D maybe TRBD1 (5 bases). Germline lookup yields CDR1 LNHDA and CDR2 SQIVND (reference sequence). V lost 4 bases and J 0 bases, leaving 7 bases between the germline ends. CDR3 size: 14 residues. The CDR3 bases are TGTGCCAGTAGTAGACAGTATAGCAATCAGCCCCAGCATTTT. Residues: CASSRQYSNQPQHF.

This clonotype was seen many times. This sequence joins TRBV7-9 and TRBJ2-3; tentative D call: TRBD2 (5 bases). The germline V gene encodes CDR1 SEHNR and CDR2 FQNEAQ (reference sequence). This CDR3 has 15 residues. Trimming shortened V by 2 bases and J by 2 bases, and 11 bases separated the two germline ends. The CDR3 DNA reads TGTGCCAGCAGCTTAAGGGAGCCCCCCACAGATACGCAGTATTTT. Its translation: CASSLREPPTDTQYF.

The rearrangement joins TRBV27 to TRBJ1-2; D perhaps matches TRBD1 (5 bases). Germline loops: CDR1 MNHEY, CDR2 SMNVEV (reference sequence). The V and J ends lost 4 bases and 6 bases respectively, with 15 bases between them. This CDR3 region has 14 residues. Written as DNA, the CDR3 is TGTGCCAGCAGTTCCTCACTGGGACTTGATGGCTACACCTTC. Protein: CASSSSLGLDGYTF.

The J gene is TRBJ1-1, the V gene TRBV12-3 or TRBV12-4; a possible D gene is TRBD1 (5 bases). CDR3 length: 17 amino acids. Deletions cut 5 bases from V and 1 base from J, with 20 bases between. In nucleotides, the CDR3 is TGTGCCAGCAGTATAAGGGGCCCTGCAGCGAGGAACACTGAAGCTTTCTTT. Translated, it gives CASSIRGPAARNTEAFF.

This clonotype was detected a few times. The rearrangement links TRBV7-2 to TRBJ2-7; tentatively, D is TRBD1 or TRBD2 (6 bases each). The CDR3 totals 13 residues. Trimming cost V 5 bases and J 2 bases, with 10 bases left between them. Germline V gene lookup returns CDR1 SGHTA and CDR2 FQGNSA. The CDR3 reads CASSGGTTYEQYF. CDR3 in DNA: TGTGCCAGCAGCGGGGGGACAACCTACGAGCAGTACTTC.

The chain carries TRBV15 and TRBJ2-3, with 8 nucleotides matching TRBD2. The CDR3 length is 16 residues. The J segment lost 5 bases and the V segment lost 2 bases, leaving 9 bases of the junction unmatched. Germline V lookup: CDR1 LNHNV, CDR2 YYDKDF (reference sequence). This CDR3 is CATSRKSGTSRDTQYF. CDR3 coding DNA: TGTGCCACCAGCAGAAAATCCGGGACTAGTAGAGATACGCAGTATTTT. The entire variable domain, with the rest obtained from reference TRBV15 and TRBJ2-3, is as follows: DAMVIQNPRYQVTQFGKPVTLSCSQTLNHNVMYWYQQKSSQAPKLLFHYYDKDFNNEADTPDNFQSRRPNTSFCFLDIRSPGLGDTAMYLCATSRKSGTSRDTQYFGPGTRLTVL.

This chain connects TRBV27 to TRBJ1-2; TRBD1 agrees at 12 bases. CDR3 size: 14 residues. The germline CDR1 and CDR2 sequences are MNHEY and SMNVEV (reference sequence). The ends lost 5 bases at V and 10 bases at J; junction bases unmatched: 8. The CDR3 nucleotides read TGTGCCAGCAGTCCCGGGACAGGGGGCGTCTCCTACACCTTC. It yields the protein CASSPGTGGVSYTF.

The rearrangement links TRBV29-1 to TRBJ2-1, with 8 bases fitting TRBD1. Germline CDR1 SQVTM, CDR2 ANQGSEA. J lost 7 bases, V lost 8 bases, and 7 bases had no gene match. CDR3 length: 12 residues. The CDR3 here is CSFSDRVNEQFF. DNA of the CDR3: TGCAGCTTCTCGGACAGGGTAAATGAGCAGTTCTTC.

This chain joins TRBV7-9 and TRBJ1-3; a weak D match, TRBD1 (5 bases). The length of the CDR3 is 12 residues. The V gene's germline CDR1 is SEHNR and CDR2 FQNEAQ (reference sequence). V was clipped by 11 bases and J by 4 bases, with 12 bases between them. The CDR3 region has the DNA TGTGCCCTACGGGGCTCAGGAAACACCATATATTTT. This gives the protein CALRGSGNTIYF.